The rows below give T cell receptor beta chains drawn from one sample of a study of CD8 T cells in ankylosing spondylitis. MiXCR, applied by TCRdb to the 5' RACE reads, yields one record per CDR3 protein. The table records 150,000 to 200,000 distinct CDR3 sequences, about a third of them present only once. Sequencing was done on a sample of synovial fluid, either unsorted or a sorted T cell fraction (not recorded which). These receptors were obtained from a male donor with ankylosing spondylitis. The CDR3 runs from the conserved cysteine through the conserved F or W. Each record gives: clone size, D gene, V gene, J gene, CDR3 length, CDR3 DNA, CDR3 protein. A D gene is named only where the DNA matches it firmly. Not every row has a clone size; where given, it reads once, few, many or a size class.

few	-	TRBV7-9	TRBJ2-5	16	TGTGCCAGCAGCTTTGGGAGGTTACACCGCCAGGAGACCCAGTACTTC	CASSFGRLHRQETQYF
few	-	TRBV27	TRBJ2-7	14	TGTGCCAGCAGTAGGGGTGGTCTATCCTCCGAGCAGTACTTC	CASSRGGLSSEQYF
-	-	TRBV6-1	TRBJ1-5	14	TGTGCCAGCAGCGGACAGCCCGAAAATCAGCCCCAGCATTTT	CASSGQPENQPQHF
many	TRBD2	TRBV6-2/TRBV6-3	TRBJ2-1	17	TGTGCCAGCAGTTACCCCCGCAGCCTAGCGGGAGGCAATGAGCAGTTCTTC	CASSYPRSLAGGNEQFF
many	-	TRBV18	TRBJ2-1	15	TGTGCCAGCTCACCATATAGGGCCTCCTACAATGAGCAGTTCTTC	CASSPYRASYNEQFF
few	TRBD1	TRBV6-1	TRBJ2-3	12	TGTGCCAGCAGCGAGACAGGGGATACGCAGTATTTT	CASSETGDTQYF
-	-	TRBV25-1	TRBJ2-1	13	TGTGCCAGCAAACTTACTCCTAGGAGACCGCAGTTCTTC	CASKLTPRRPQFF
-	-	TRBV20-1	TRBJ2-3	13	TGCAGTGCTAATCGCGGGAGCACAGATACGCAGTATTTT	CSANRGSTDTQYF
many	TRBD2	TRBV20-1	TRBJ2-1	15	TGCAGTGCCATCCTAGCGGGAGCGGGATCCAATGAGCAGTTCTTC	CSAILAGAGSNEQFF
few	-	TRBV28	TRBJ1-4	14	TGTGCCAGCAGTTCTCTTGCAACTAATGAAAAACTGTTTTTT	CASSSLATNEKLFF
-	-	TRBV2	TRBJ1-1	12	TGTGCCAGCAGTGGCGTGAACACTGAAGCTTTCTTT	CASSGVNTEAFF